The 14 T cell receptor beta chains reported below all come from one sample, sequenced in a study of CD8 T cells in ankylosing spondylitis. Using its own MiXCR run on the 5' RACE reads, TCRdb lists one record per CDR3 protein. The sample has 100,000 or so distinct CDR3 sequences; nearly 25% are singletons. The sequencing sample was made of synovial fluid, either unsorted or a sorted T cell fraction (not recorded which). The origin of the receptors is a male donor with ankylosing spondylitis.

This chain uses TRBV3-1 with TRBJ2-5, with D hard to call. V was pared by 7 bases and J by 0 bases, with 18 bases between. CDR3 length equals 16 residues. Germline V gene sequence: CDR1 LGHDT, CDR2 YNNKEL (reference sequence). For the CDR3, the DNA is TGTGCCAGCAAAGGAAAAACAAGGGCTTACCAAGAGACCCAGTACTTC. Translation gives CASKGKTRAYQETQYF.

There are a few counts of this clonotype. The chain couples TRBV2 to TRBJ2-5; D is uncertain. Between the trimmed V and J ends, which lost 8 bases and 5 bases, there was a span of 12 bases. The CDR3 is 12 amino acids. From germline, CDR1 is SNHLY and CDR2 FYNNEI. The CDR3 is CASYYSSETQYF. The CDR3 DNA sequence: TGTGCCAGCTATTACAGTTCGGAGACCCAGTACTTC.

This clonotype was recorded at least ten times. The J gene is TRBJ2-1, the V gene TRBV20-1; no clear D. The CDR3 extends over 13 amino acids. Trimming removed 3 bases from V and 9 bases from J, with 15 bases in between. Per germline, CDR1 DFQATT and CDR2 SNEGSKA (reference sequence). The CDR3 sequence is CSASDRWSIEQFF. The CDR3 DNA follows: TGCAGTGCTAGTGACCGCTGGAGTATTGAGCAGTTCTTC.

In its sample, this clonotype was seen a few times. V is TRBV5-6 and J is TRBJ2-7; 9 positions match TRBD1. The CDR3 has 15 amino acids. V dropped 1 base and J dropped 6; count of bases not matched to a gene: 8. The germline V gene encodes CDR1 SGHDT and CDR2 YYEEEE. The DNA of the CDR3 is TGTGCCAGCAGCTTGAGGGGACAGGGTATCAGCGAGCAGTACGTC. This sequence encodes CASSLRGQGISEQYV.

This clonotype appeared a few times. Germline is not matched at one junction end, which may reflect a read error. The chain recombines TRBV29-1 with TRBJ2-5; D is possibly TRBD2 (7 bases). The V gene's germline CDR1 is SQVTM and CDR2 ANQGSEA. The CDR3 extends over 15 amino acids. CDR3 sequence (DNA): TGCAGCGTCGAAGGGGGGGAGGGCCCCCAAGAGACCCAGTACTTC. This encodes CSVEGGEGPQETQYF. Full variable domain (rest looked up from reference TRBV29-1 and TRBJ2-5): SAVISQKPSRDICQRGTSLTIQCQVDSQVTMMFWYRQQPGQSLTLIATANQGSEATYESGFVIDKFPISRPNLTFSTLTVSNMSPEDSSIYLCSVEGGEGPQETQYFGPGTRLLVL.

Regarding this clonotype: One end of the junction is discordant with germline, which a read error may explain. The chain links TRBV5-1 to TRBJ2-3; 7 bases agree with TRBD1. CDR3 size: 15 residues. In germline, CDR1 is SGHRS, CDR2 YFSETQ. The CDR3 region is CASTLRTGGTDTQYF. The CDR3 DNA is TGCGCCAGCACCTTGAGAACAGGGGGCACAGATACGCAGTATTTT.

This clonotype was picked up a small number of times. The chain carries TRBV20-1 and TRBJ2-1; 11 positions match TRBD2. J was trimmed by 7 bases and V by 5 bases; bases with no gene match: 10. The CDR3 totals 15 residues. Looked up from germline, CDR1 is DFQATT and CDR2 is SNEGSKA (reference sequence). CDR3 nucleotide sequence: TGCAGTGCTTATTCTACTAGCGGGAGTCTGAATGAGCAGTTCTTC. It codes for CSAYSTSGSLNEQFF.

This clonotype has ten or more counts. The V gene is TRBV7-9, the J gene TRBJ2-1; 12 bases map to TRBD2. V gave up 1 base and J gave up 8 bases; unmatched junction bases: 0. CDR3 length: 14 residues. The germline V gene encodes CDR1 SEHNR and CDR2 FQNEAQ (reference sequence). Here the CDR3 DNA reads TGTGCCAGCAGCTTAGGACTAGCGGGAGATGAGCAGTTCTTC. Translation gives CASSLGLAGDEQFF.

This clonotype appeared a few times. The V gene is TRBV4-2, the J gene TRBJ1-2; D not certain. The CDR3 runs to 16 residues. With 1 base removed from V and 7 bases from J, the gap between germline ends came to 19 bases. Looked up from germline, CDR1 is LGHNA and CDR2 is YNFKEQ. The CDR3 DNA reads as TGTGCCAGCAGCCAAGTTAGCAGGCCCGAATCCGGTGGCTACACCTTC. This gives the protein CASSQVSRPESGGYTF.

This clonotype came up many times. The CDR3 here is CASSLFEGGELFF. The DNA of the CDR3 is TGTGCCAGCAGCCTCTTCGAGGGCGGGGAGCTGTTTTTT. This chain connects TRBV7-9 to TRBJ2-2, with a possible D match to TRBD2 (5 bases). Trimming took off 5 bases at V and 7 bases at J, with 11 bases between the two ends. Germline V gene lookup returns CDR1 SEHNR and CDR2 FQNEAQ (reference sequence). CDR3 length: 13 amino acids.

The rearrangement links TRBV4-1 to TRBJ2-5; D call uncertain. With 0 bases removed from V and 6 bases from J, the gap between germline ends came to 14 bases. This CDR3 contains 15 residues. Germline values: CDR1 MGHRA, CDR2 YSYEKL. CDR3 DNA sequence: TGCGCCAGCAGCCAAGATCTTTTTGCGGCGCAGACCCAGTACTTC. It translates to CASSQDLFAAQTQYF.

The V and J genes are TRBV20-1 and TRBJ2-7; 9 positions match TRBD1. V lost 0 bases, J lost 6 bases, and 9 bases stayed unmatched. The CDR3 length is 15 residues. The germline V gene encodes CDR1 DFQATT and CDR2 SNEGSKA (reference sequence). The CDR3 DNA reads TGCAGTGCTAGAGAACAGGGGGCTCTTCGGAGCGAGCAGTACGTC. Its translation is CSAREQGALRSEQYV.

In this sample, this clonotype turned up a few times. The CDR3 region is CATKRGGTEAFF. DNA of the CDR3: TGTGCCACCAAGCGGGGGGGGACTGAAGCTTTCTTT. The chain recombines TRBV14 with TRBJ1-1; a possible D gene is TRBD1 (5 bases). The CDR3 length is 12 residues. Germline CDR1 reads SGHDN; CDR2 reads FVKESK. Trimming removed 10 bases at V and 5 bases at J, with 14 bases between. Combining the CDR3 with reference TRBV14 and TRBJ1-1 gives the whole variable domain EAGVTQFPSHSVIEKGQTVTLRCDPISGHDNLYWYRRVMGKEIKFLLHFVKESKQDESGMPNNRFLAERTGGTYSTLKVQPAELEDSGVYFCATKRGGTEAFFGQGTRLTVV.

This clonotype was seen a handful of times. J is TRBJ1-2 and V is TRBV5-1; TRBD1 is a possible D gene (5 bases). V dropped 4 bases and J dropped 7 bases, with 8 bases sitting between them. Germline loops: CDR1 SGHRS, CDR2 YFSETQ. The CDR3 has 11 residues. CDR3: CASSAGPGYTF. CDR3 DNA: TGCGCCAGCAGCGCGGGACCTGGCTACACCTTC.